The rows below give T cell receptor beta chains drawn from one sample of a study of tumor T cells in aggressive B-cell lymphoma. TCRdb's copy holds only in-frame clones and misses some; the assay was immunoSEQ multiplex PCR. The sample has roughly 5,200 clones; 94% are singletons. What was sequenced was tumor tissue. Every receptor here comes from an adult with diffuse large B cell lymphoma. Both conserved end residues are part of each CDR3.

v_call cdr3_aa
TRBV19 CASSTAAGGAEQYF
TRBV19 CASSIKRDYEQYF
TRBV6-5 CASSPGTANTDTQYF
TRBV4-3 CASRYTGYTEAFF
TRBV7-3 CASSSTTGNHEQFF
TRBV12-5 CASGWLTGSSGANVLTF
TRBV6-6 CASGRGRAGANVLTF
TRBV5-4 CVIGTSVQETQYF
TRBV27 CASQIQGAIYEQYF
TRBV5-4 CASSFLGTGAEAFF
TRBV4-3 CASSQRTGDTQYF
TRBV7-2 CASSLRQTQPQHF
TRBV28 CASSAIAEDQETQYF
TRBV18 CASSPTEGGASDTQYF
TRBV7-9 CASSPGLAGETQYF
TRBV12-5 CASGSGRGLAGSPTVYKQYF
TRBV6-1 CASSDRGNTEAFF
TRBV28 CASTGGARSTYEQYF
TRBV28 CASRRGEPQYF
TRBV5-4 CASSRTSHEQYF
TRBV7-9 CASSWDRPELGYEQYF
TRBV7-6 CASSLGTSGGARETQYF